This T cell receptor (beta chain) came from a study of chemoradiotherapy in HPV16-positive cancers. About the research overall: Functional T-cell assays on a couple of HPV16-positive patients' cells defined candidate HPV-specific clones and common TCR motifs.

General study results and limits: In HPV16-positive patients, HPV-responsive T-cell expansion tracked better recurrence-free survival. Candidate HPV-specific clones and E7-related TCR motifs grew in tumor during treatment.

Clones were read by immunoSEQ multiplex PCR, and TCRdb kept only the in-frame ones, dropping some. Among about 9,200 clones listed, 78% were seen once. Germline lookup yields CDR1 SNHLY and CDR2 FYNNEI. The CDR3 covers 14 residues. Trimming took 6 bases from V and 6 from J; bases not matched to a gene: 3. Remarks on this clone: Its specificity is not known.

This sequence was found in a human donor with HPV-associated anogenital cancer. The chain links TRBV2 to TRBJ2-2, with 11 bases lining up with TRBD1. This material was obtained from a patient who underwent chemoradiotherapy. For the CDR3, the DNA is TGTGCCAGCAGCCGGGACAGGGGGGCCGGGGAGCTGTTTTTT. Its protein is CASSRDRGAGELFF.